This TCR beta chain was captured by sequencing in a study of T cells in Graves' hyperthyroidism and ophthalmopathy. Uncontrolled infection, other autoimmune disease, pregnancy or lactation disqualified patients from enrolment. In germline, CDR1 is SGHTA, CDR2 FQGNSA. CDR3 length: 14 residues. Trimming took 0 bases from V and 4 from J, leaving 10 bases between them. Study-level findings and limits: The model identified upcoming ophthalmopathy a median approximately six months ahead of onset. In the analysis, a 13 V-J model separated ophthalmopathy from stable hyperthyroidism. Most thyroid clonotypes expanded above 0.001 were also detected in blood.

RNA transcripts yielded amplified TCR beta CDR3 regions. Using the HTBI primer set, a first-round RT-PCR was run on the TCR CDR3. TCRdb re-called the multiplex PCR reads with MiXCR, one entry per CDR3 protein. This sample has a few hundred thousand distinct CDR3 sequences, with approximately 18% found just once. This clonotype was seen ten or more times. Its matching antigen is unknown. This chain joins TRBV7-2 and TRBJ2-7; possibly TRBD2 for D (6 bases). The sequenced sample consisted of blood. The receptor was isolated from a woman in her thirties or forties with Graves' ophthalmopathy. The CDR3 DNA follows: TGTGCCAGCAGCTTAGCACGGGAGAGTTACGAGCAGTACTTC. Translating it yields CASSLARESYEQYF.